This entry lists 27 T cell receptor beta chains sequenced from one sample in a study of T cell responses to AZD1222 COVID-19 vaccine. The table came from immunoSEQ multiplex PCR; TCRdb's copy has only in-frame clones and leaves some out. The sample has approximately 120,000 clones, around 89% seen once. The sequencing used peripheral blood, collected on day 0 of MenACWY control vaccination. The receptors come from an adult in good health.

Comments on this clone: Within the sample, other DNA sequences also encode this same CDR3. The chain links TRBV7-2 to TRBJ1-5, with a weak D call TRBD1 (5 bases). The CDR3 is 13 residues long. Between the trimmed V and J ends, which lost 3 bases and 4 bases, there was a span of 7 bases. The germline CDR1 and CDR2 sequences are SGHTA and FQGNSA. The CDR3 bases are TGTGCCAGCAGCTTGAGGGGAAATCAGCCCCAGCATTTT. Its translation: CASSLRGNQPQHF.

A few counts support this clone. The rearrangement links TRBV24-1 to TRBJ2-1, with D unclear. The CDR3 spans 12 residues. Per the germline V gene, CDR1 is KGHDR and CDR2 is SFDVKD. Trimming pared 3 bases from V and 5 bases from J, leaving 4 bases between. The CDR3 sequence is CATSDEDNEQFF. In DNA, the CDR3 is TGTGCCACCAGTGATGAGGACAATGAGCAGTTCTTC.

This clone was seen more than once but under ten times. The chain employs TRBV28 and TRBJ2-5; the D is unclear. The V end lost 2 bases, the J end lost 3 bases, and 4 bases lay between the germline ends. CDR1 and CDR2 (germline): MDHEN, SYDVKM. The CDR3 contains 12 residues. CDR3 sequence reads: CASSLRKETQYF. The DNA of the CDR3 is TGTGCCAGCAGTTTACGAAAAGAGACCCAGTACTTC.

This CDR3 reads CASSLEQGGDPLHF. The DNA for the CDR3 is TGTGCCAGCAGCTTAGAACAGGGGGGCGATCCCCTCCACTTT. V usage is TRBV7-2 and J usage is TRBJ1-6; TRBD1 matches at 8 bases. J gave up 13 bases and V 1 base, and 6 bases lay outside the gene matches. The CDR3 contains 14 residues. Germline V CDR1 and CDR2: SGHTA, FQGNSA.

The gene calls are TRBV7-9 and TRBJ2-2; D assignment may be TRBD1 or TRBD2 (5 bases each). This CDR3 contains 16 residues. The germline V and J ends were trimmed by 5 bases and 1 base, with 14 bases remaining between them. From germline, CDR1 is SEHNR and CDR2 FQNEAQ (reference sequence). The CDR3, as DNA: TGTGCCAGCAGCCCCCCCCGGGACGAGAACACCGGGGAGCTGTTTTTT. This codes for CASSPPRDENTGELFF.

This clone appeared a single time. V and J are TRBV6-4 and TRBJ2-1; D is undetermined. This CDR3 spans 16 amino acids. V was trimmed by 0 bases and J by 0 bases, leaving 9 bases between them. The germline V gene has CDR1 MRHNA and CDR2 SNTAGT. The CDR3 spells CASSDSFLSSYNEQFF. DNA of the CDR3: TGTGCCAGCAGTGACTCGTTCCTCAGCTCCTACAATGAGCAGTTCTTC.

The chain has TRBV29-1 and TRBJ1-1, with D unresolved. Trimming took 0 bases from V and 0 from J, leaving 11 bases between them. Germline V gene lookup returns CDR1 SQVTM and CDR2 ANQGSEA. The CDR3 covers 15 residues. The CDR3 nucleotides are TGCAGCGTTGAAGATTATCAAGGTTTGAACACTGAAGCTTTCTTT. Its protein product is CSVEDYQGLNTEAFF.

The V gene is TRBV5-1, the J gene TRBJ2-3, with TRBD1 identical over 8 bases. Losses at the gene ends were 3 bases for V and 1 base for J; bases not matched to a gene: 7. The CDR3 has 16 residues. Germline V gene data show CDR1 as SGHRS and CDR2 as YFSETQ. The CDR3 bases are TGCGCCAGCAGCTATATCAGGGGGCTGGGCACAGATACGCAGTATTTT. It codes for CASSYIRGLGTDTQYF.

This chain joins TRBV7-9 and TRBJ2-1, with 9 bases fitting TRBD2. The J segment lost 5 bases and the V segment lost 11 bases, leaving 13 bases of the junction unmatched. Per germline, CDR1 SEHNR and CDR2 FQNEAQ (reference sequence). The CDR3 runs 15 residues. The CDR3 sequence: CAEQPGERGDNEQFF. In DNA, the CDR3 is TGTGCCGAGCAGCCTGGGGAGCGGGGGGACAATGAGCAGTTCTTC.

This chain connects TRBV11-2 to TRBJ2-1; 10 nucleotides line up with TRBD2. Germline V gene sequence: CDR1 SGHAT, CDR2 FQNNGV. V lost 4 bases to trimming and J lost 1 base; unmatched junction nucleotides: 13. The CDR3 runs 19 residues. CDR3 sequence reads: CASSSLAGASLGSYNEQFF. DNA of the CDR3: TGTGCCAGCAGCTCTCTAGCGGGAGCCTCTCTCGGGTCCTACAATGAGCAGTTCTTC.

V is TRBV4-3 and J is TRBJ2-5; D may correspond to TRBD1 or TRBD2 (5 bases each). V lost 0 bases and J lost 7, with 12 bases in between. There are 14 residues in the CDR3. Germline V gene lookup returns CDR1 LGHNA and CDR2 YSLEER. This chain's CDR3 is CASSQDRGQGTQYF. DNA of the CDR3: TGCGCCAGCAGCCAAGACAGAGGGCAGGGGACCCAGTACTTC.

V gene TRBV29-1 combines with J gene TRBJ2-1, with D possibly being TRBD1 (5 bases). This CDR3 comprises 14 residues. CDR1 is SQVTM and CDR2 is ANQGSEA in the germline V gene. V lost 3 bases and J lost 3, with 12 bases in between. The CDR3 DNA reads as TGCAGCGTTGAGTTTGCAGGGTACTACAATGAGCAGTTCTTC. Protein product: CSVEFAGYYNEQFF.

In its sample, this clone was seen once. V usage is TRBV28 and J usage is TRBJ1-6; 9 bases match TRBD1. The CDR3 loop spans 15 amino acids. V was pared by 7 bases and J by 10 bases, with 11 bases of the junction left unmatched. Germline values: CDR1 MDHEN, CDR2 SYDVKM. The CDR3 coding sequence is TGTGCCAGCATCCCCGATGAGACAGGGGGATCACCCCTCCACTTT. It is translated as CASIPDETGGSPLHF.

This clone was seen only once. The chain links TRBV7-2 to TRBJ1-2; no clear D gene. This CDR3 is 14 amino acids long. The germline V gene has CDR1 SGHTA and CDR2 FQGNSA. Trimming pared 2 bases from V and 1 base from J, leaving 8 bases between. DNA for the CDR3: TGTGCCAGCAGCTTATCGCTTGATAACTATGGCTACACCTTC. It yields the protein CASSLSLDNYGYTF.

The chain recombines TRBV5-4 with TRBJ2-3; tentative D call: TRBD2 (7 bases). Trimming pared 0 bases from V and 4 bases from J, leaving 21 bases between. CDR3 length: 18 amino acids. Germline CDR1 reads SGHNT; CDR2 reads YYREEE (reference sequence). This chain's CDR3 is CASSLVFGGGPSPDTQYF. The CDR3 DNA sequence: TGTGCCAGCAGCTTGGTTTTCGGCGGGGGCCCAAGCCCAGATACGCAGTATTTT.

The chain has TRBV13 and TRBJ1-1; 8 bases fit TRBD1. CDR3 length equals 13 residues. Germline CDR1 reads PRHDT; CDR2 reads FYEKMQ (reference sequence). Germline trimming cut 4 bases from V and 7 bases from J; bases unmatched to any gene: 5. The CDR3 sequence: CASSSRGQGEAFF. CDR3 DNA: TGTGCCAGCAGCTCCAGGGGGCAAGGTGAAGCTTTCTTT.

V and J are TRBV12-5 and TRBJ1-5; D is uncertain. Trimming pared 5 bases from V and 7 bases from J, leaving 18 bases between. The CDR3 spans 15 residues. Germline CDR1 LGHNT, CDR2 FRNRAP. CDR3 DNA: TGTGCTAGTGGTCCCTACCGGGGTACGGAGCAGCCCCAGCATTTT. Amino acids: CASGPYRGTEQPQHF. Full variable domain (rest looked up from reference TRBV12-5 and TRBJ1-5): DARVTQTPRHKVTEMGQEVTMRCQPILGHNTVFWYRQTMMQGLELLAYFRNRAPLDDSGMPKDRFSAEMPDATLATLKIQPSEPRDSAVYFCASGPYRGTEQPQHFGDGTRLSIL.

This chain links TRBV7-2 with TRBJ2-7; 7 bases fit TRBD1. After removal of 6 bases from V and 5 bases from J, the junction contained 10 bases not matched to a gene. The CDR3 is 14 residues long. Per germline, CDR1 SGHTA and CDR2 FQGNSA. The CDR3 is CASSPGQAGNEQYF. CDR3 in DNA: TGTGCCAGCAGTCCTGGACAGGCCGGCAACGAGCAGTACTTC.

The CDR3 bases are TGTGCCAGCAGTCCTTCAGGGGGCCGTGGCTACACCTTC. Amino acids: CASSPSGGRGYTF. The chain joins TRBV12-3 or TRBV12-4 to TRBJ1-2; 8 positions agree with TRBD1. CDR3 length: 13 residues. The V gene end was trimmed by 5 bases and the J gene end by 7 bases; junction bases not matched to a gene: 6.

The chain couples TRBV2 to TRBJ1-3; 9 nucleotides match TRBD1. Trimming took 4 bases from V and 0 from J; bases not matched to a gene: 4. The CDR3 has 16 residues. From germline, CDR1 is SNHLY and CDR2 FYNNEI. The CDR3 DNA is TGTGCCAGCAGTGTTGGACAGGGGAGCTCTGGAAACACCATATATTTT. This translates into CASSVGQGSSGNTIYF.

The gene calls are TRBV14 and TRBJ1-5; 8 bases fit TRBD1. Germline V gene lookup returns CDR1 SGHDN and CDR2 FVKESK. V was pared by 5 bases and J by 6 bases, with 9 bases of the junction left unmatched. The CDR3 is 15 amino acids. CDR3 nucleotide sequence: TGTGCCAGCAGCTTAAAAGGACAGGGCGGTCAGCCCCAGCATTTT. Protein sequence: CASSLKGQGGQPQHF.

The chain joins TRBV6-5 to TRBJ1-2, with a weak D call TRBD1 (6 bases). From germline, CDR1 is MNHEY and CDR2 SVGAGI. The germline V and J ends were trimmed by 1 base and 7 bases, with 10 bases remaining between them. The CDR3 runs 13 residues. The CDR3 loop reads CASSYCTGCGYTF. The CDR3 DNA reads TGTGCCAGCAGTTACTGCACAGGGTGTGGCTACACCTTC.

This clone was observed a handful of times. The V gene is TRBV9, the J gene TRBJ2-2; 7 bases are shared with TRBD2. V gave up 0 bases and J gave up 2 bases; unmatched junction bases: 7. This CDR3 spans 17 amino acids. Germline CDR1 reads SGDLS; CDR2 reads YYNGEE. The CDR3 is CASSVALAETNTGELFF. The CDR3 region has the DNA TGTGCCAGCAGCGTAGCTCTAGCGGAGACAAACACCGGGGAGCTGTTTTTT. Filled out from reference TRBV9 and TRBJ2-2, the complete variable domain reads DSGVTQTPKHLITATGQRVTLRCSPRSGDLSVYWYQQSLDQGLQFLIQYYNGEERAKGNILERFSAQQFPDLHSELNLSSLELGDSALYFCASSVALAETNTGELFFGEGSRLTVL.

The chain combines TRBV3-1 (or the pseudogene TRBV3-2) with TRBJ2-3, with D uncertain. The CDR3 length is 12 residues. Germline V CDR1 and CDR2: LGHDT, YNNKEL (reference sequence). V lost 2 bases to trimming and J lost 1 base, with 1 base between them. The CDR3 DNA reads as TGTGCCAGCAGCCAACGCACAGATACGCAGTATTTT. Translated, it gives CASSQRTDTQYF.

The chain links TRBV2 to TRBJ2-7, with TRBD2 matching over 11 bases. V was pared by 6 bases and J by 3 bases, with 16 bases of the junction left unmatched. The germline CDR1 and CDR2 sequences are SNHLY and FYNNEI. This CDR3 is 18 amino acids long. CDR3 region: CASRLAGGPYQPNYEQYF. In nucleotides, the CDR3 is TGTGCCAGCAGGTTAGCGGGAGGGCCTTATCAACCGAACTACGAGCAGTACTTC.

The genes are TRBV18 and TRBJ1-1; no firm D call. Trimming left V 3 bases short and J 1 base short, with 15 bases between. Germline V gene sequence: CDR1 KGHSH, CDR2 LQKENI. The CDR3 length is 16 residues. CDR3 sequence reads: CASSPPGNTENTEAFF. CDR3 nucleotide sequence: TGTGCCAGCTCACCCCCGGGCAACACAGAGAACACTGAAGCTTTCTTT.

CDR3 amino acids: CASSTYPGQGNEKLFF. In DNA form, the CDR3 reads TGTGCCAGCAGCACGTATCCGGGACAGGGAAATGAAAAACTGTTTTTT. The V gene is TRBV5-5, the J gene TRBJ1-4; 9 bases fit TRBD1. This CDR3 comprises 16 residues. V gave up 4 bases and J gave up 5 bases; unmatched junction bases: 9. Per germline, CDR1 SGHKS and CDR2 YYEKEE (reference sequence).